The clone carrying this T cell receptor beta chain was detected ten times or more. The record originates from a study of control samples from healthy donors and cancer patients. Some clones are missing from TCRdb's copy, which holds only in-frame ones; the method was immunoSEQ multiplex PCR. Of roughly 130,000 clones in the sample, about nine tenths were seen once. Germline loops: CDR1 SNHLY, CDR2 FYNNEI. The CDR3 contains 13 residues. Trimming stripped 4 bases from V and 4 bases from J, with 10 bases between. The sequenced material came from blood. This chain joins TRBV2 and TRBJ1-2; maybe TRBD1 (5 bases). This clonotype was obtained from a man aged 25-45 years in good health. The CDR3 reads CASSVLDSYGYTF. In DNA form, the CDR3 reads TGTGCCAGCAGTGTATTAGACAGCTATGGCTACACCTTC.